This record looks at one T cell receptor (beta chain) sequence and its context. This entry is derived from a study of identical twins. Template switching added a universal primer binding site, and final cDNA carried unique molecular identifiers. TCRdb processed the 5' RACE reads anew with MiXCR; each CDR3 protein has one entry. The data contain fewer than 500,000 distinct CDR3 sequences, less than 25% of them singletons. Healthy Caucasians provided all donations. The CDR3 sequence is 18 residues long. Trimming took off 0 bases at V and 9 bases at J, with 21 bases between the two ends. CDR1 and CDR2 (germline): ENHRY, SYGVKD. These data were likewise used in another study, on T cells expressing NK-cell markers.

This clonotype was sampled from a woman between 18 and 30 years old in good health. The sequencing sample was made of CD4+ T cells sorted from blood. The V call is TRBV10-3, the J call TRBJ1-6; TRBD1 might be the D (5 bases). The CDR3 bases are TGTGCCATCAGTGAGTCGGGGTTGGAGGGGACCGTAGGTTCACCCCTCCACTTT. This sequence encodes CAISESGLEGTVGSPLHF.